The present T cell receptor beta chain was sequenced within a study of blood T cells in healthy people across ages. The study, taken as a whole, reports: The long-lived group displayed more naive CD4+ cells, plus higher diversity, than the aged donors did.

Trimming left V 6 bases short and J 3 bases short, with 12 bases between. This CDR3 region has 13 residues. Germline V gene lookup returns CDR1 MNHNY and CDR2 SVGAGI (reference sequence). It was with a sample-barcoded 5' primer and a J-beta primer mix that a second PCR of about 6 to 12 cycles was run. Template switching added a 12-random-nucleotide identifier to every cDNA molecule. Every sample produced at least 2.5 million CDR3-containing paired-end reads. TCRdb re-derived calls from the 5' RACE reads in MiXCR, one entry per CDR3 protein. The sample yields 1.5 million to 2 million distinct CDR3 sequences, roughly 49% seen once. Every donor provided around 10 milliliters of peripheral blood. Details on this clonotype: Its antigen is not identified.

This clonotype originated in a woman in her 40s in good health. Sequenced material: blood. The gene calls are TRBV6-6 and TRBJ2-7, with D unresolved. The CDR3 sequence: CASSDGRNYEQYF. The CDR3 DNA reads as TGTGCCAGCAGCGACGGACGGAACTACGAGCAGTACTTC.